The entry below describes one T cell receptor beta chain. Its antigen specificity is not known. Within one base of it there is no much larger clone, and no base qualities were kept. Library generation was performed with the immunoSEQ multiplex PCR assay. The multiplex PCR relied on a mix of 60 forward primers for TCR Vbeta segments and 13 reverse primers for TCR Jbeta segments. The CDR3 region of rearranged TCR beta genes was amplified from genomic DNA by a multiplex PCR assay. On the Illumina HiSeq System, the amplified TCR beta libraries were sequenced as 87-base-pair reads. In the paper's pipeline: A later analysis tallied 75 million to 95 million unique TCR beta chains across the approximately 670 repertoires, and approximately 12 million of those chains were shared by two or more donors. To remove PCR and sequencing errors, raw reads were error-corrected and collapsed into unique sequences using a nearest-neighbor algorithm that merged closely related sequences. Alignment of CDR3 sequences to IMGT reference sequences was used to assign V, D and J gene segments. For a sequence to be retained, a match of at least six nucleotides was required to both a V gene segment and a J gene segment. Rearrangements were classified as productive when the CDR3 lacked stop codons and remained in frame with V and J, and all other rearrangements were classified as non-productive. Following IMGT convention, CDR3 was defined as the stretch from the second conserved V-encoded cysteine to the conserved J-encoded phenylalanine. The earlier analysis of 450 to 750 of the donors excluded any sequence lacking an unambiguous match to a single V gene segment. In an earlier analysis of a few hundred of the donors, V segments were called functional above 56.7% productive rearrangements and were called segregating when the between-donor standard deviation exceeded 5%. A statistical classification framework was developed to diagnose cytomegalovirus status using the catalog of TCR beta chain sequences. In a later analysis, TCR nucleotide sequences were compared against IMGT/GENE-DB human TR gene sequences so that V and J genes could be assigned. Using the TCRdist pipeline, a later analysis assigned CDR3 sequences along with most-parsimonious VDJ recombination scenarios. In a later analysis, each TCR beta chain was defined by its CDR3 amino acid sequence together with its V-gene family, and reads lacking a unique V-gene family were excluded. In a later analysis, 500 to 650 highly shared, low-generation-probability nucleotide sequences were removed to address suspected cross-contamination and a sequencing artifact. For each public chain, a later analysis derived a clonal expansion index from normalized ranks of inferred template counts within each repertoire. In a later analysis, generation probabilities were computed with a VDJ recombination model fitted to out-of-frame rearrangements, and the resulting probabilities were checked against IGoR. In a later analysis, TCR-TCR, TCR-HLA and TCR-CMV co-occurrence was scored with hypergeometric tests, and a repertoire-size bias correction was applied to TCR pairs. To estimate false discovery rates, a later analysis permuted the HLA or CMV assignments 20 times. In a later analysis, co-occurring TCRs were grouped using DBSCAN, and TCRdist sequence similarity was added for clustering within HLA-allele-positive subsets. For co-occurrence clustering, repertoires with fewer than 30,000 or more than 120,000 public chains were excluded, along with roughly 5 repertoires with anomalous nucleotide sharing. The clones in this table, taken by TCRdb from immuneACCESS, are in-frame only. Not every clone is retained; where verified, under half of the shortfall comes from an unresolved V gene, and the cause of the rest is unknown. V and J calls and clone size are given by that table; D and trimming were obtained from the DNA. This sample gives about 210,000 clones in total; over 75% of them show up just once. The top ten clonotypes cover 10% of the sample.

The cohort was made up of 500 to 800 healthy bone marrow donors. At the time of sampling, all cohort members were nominally healthy, though unrecorded immune exposures were likely present. The donor was CMV seropositive and was included in the group of 270 or so seropositive cohort members. Every donor gave a peripheral blood sample, and the peripheral blood mononuclear cells from that sample were used for TCR beta sequencing. The Qiagen DNeasy Blood Extraction Kit was used to extract genomic DNA from the blood cell samples. There are 14 amino acids in the CDR3, from cysteine to phenylalanine inclusive. Only the CDR3 DNA stays, 42 bases, in frame from base 1. Relative to germline, V is 6 bases shorter and J is 7 bases shorter, with 18 bases between their ends. The germline V gene specifies ENHRY as CDR1 and SYGVKD as CDR2. This sample was included in a study of cytomegalovirus exposure and HLA in healthy donors (dated by TCRdb to the late 2010s). Some background on the complete study: An earlier analysis of approximately 640 of the donors reported approximately 270 Gb of sequence data and some 100 million unique TCR beta sequences from about 180 million T cells. An early release that covered 640 HLA-typed donors contained about 290 gigabases of sequencing data and 70 million to 100 million unique TCR sequences. Of the approximately 400 genotyped donors, 65% to 90% were placed in the genetic ancestry cluster associated with self-reported Caucasian donors. The study aimed to test whether cataloging public T cell receptors could reveal signatures of past pathogen exposure. The study used immunosequencing to profile the T cell repertoires of approximately 650 subjects and linked those repertoires to cytomegalovirus serostatus. Besides the first cohort of 666 subjects, a separate validation cohort made up of around 120 different subjects was used. To predict cytomegalovirus infection status, the study combined high-throughput TCR immunosequencing, statistical association of individual TCRs with disease status, and machine learning. A later analysis re-examined previously published TCR beta repertoires from over 500 donors and added high-resolution HLA genotyping to investigate patterns of TCR occurrence. In the later analysis, no new phenotypic data were used to find candidate immune exposures; instead, reliance was placed on TCR beta sequences and their occurrence across donors. To decide whether each TCR beta V gene segment behaved as functional or pseudogenic, an earlier analysis of some 600 of the donors relied on high-throughput TCR beta sequencing. Alongside the repertoire data, information on donor age, sex, ethnicity and CMV serostatus was compiled. A later genetic analysis used genome-wide SNP genotypes for about 65% of the 666 donors, treating that subset as a discovery cohort. Every discovery cohort repertoire had been produced on one sequencing platform. Both class I and class II loci were covered by HLA typing, at four-digit resolution. The number of typed donors differed by locus: roughly 629-630 for A, B, C, DRB1 and DQB1; about 520 for DQA1; some 610 for DPA1; and 400 to 480 for DPB1. Four to six DR-DQ haplotypes were handled as single units for association and clustering, since linkage in the cohort was strong. Across some 400 genotyped donors of the cohort, an average of about 240,000 unique TCR beta nucleotide sequences per donor were sequenced, and 15% to 20% of those sequences were non-productive. Here is what the overall study found, with its caveats: Immune exposure information for the cohort was limited to CMV serostatus. In a later analysis, the rate of TCR association differed among HLA loci, with DRB1 alleles having the most associated TCRs and HLA-C alleles having the fewest. Presence/absence analyses assumed roughly uniform sequencing depth across donors, an assumption that may not hold. A later genetic analysis reported fewer N-insertions in productive TCRs among donors in an Asian-associated ancestry cluster than the roughly 690-donor mean. The sequencing pipeline was judged likely to have produced a cluster of highly shared sequence variants as a technical artifact. Only TCR beta chains were sequenced in this cohort, and the absence of alpha or paired-chain data limited detectable features. It was suggested by the authors that the approach could potentially be generalized to other disease states and immunological phenotypes. Strong co-occurrence of HLA alleles, especially DR and DQ, made assigning TCR associations to individual alleles difficult. Some IMGT-functional V segments, including TRBV6-2 and TRBV6-3, could not be told apart with the 87-base-pair reads, so those segments were excluded. A later analysis associated 16,951 TCR beta sequences with specific HLA alleles at a false discovery rate of 0.05. The classifier was reported to diagnose cytomegalovirus status with high specificity and sensitivity in both the original and validation cohorts. HLA typing was unavailable for some donors at each locus, so association tests used only the typed subset. Because counts were too low, more than 15 rarely observed V segments, including chromosome 9 orphons, were left out of the earlier analysis of some 640 of the donors. V-gene and J-gene trimming of TCR beta chains was associated with a missense DCLRE1C variant in a later genetic analysis, and the association was replicated in an independent cohort. A further reported finding was that TCR beta sequences accurately predicted the HLA-A and HLA-B alleles for most subjects in the first cohort. Across donors, most TCR sequences were observed very rarely, whereas some public TCRs were present in many individuals. A total of 150 or so TCR beta chains were listed by the study as associated with cytomegalovirus. Three of the identified cytomegalovirus-associated TCR beta chains were confirmed in vitro to be specific for cytomegalovirus antigens. Most CMV-associated TCR beta chains appeared to be HLA-restricted in a later analysis, and the HLA associations seemed to be driven largely by CMV exposure. Correlated functional status among segregating V segments might be attributable to linkage disequilibrium, but an unknown experimental factor could not be ruled out. In an earlier analysis of under 600 of the donors, most TCR beta V segments were observed in productive rearrangements about 90% or about 30% of the time, broadly matching IMGT annotations. In a later analysis, HLA-associated TCR beta chains were found to be more clonally expanded and to have lower generation probabilities than equally common non-associated chains. A later analysis reported that several top co-occurrence clusters appeared linked to parvovirus B19, influenza, CMV and Epstein-Barr virus.

Input material: PBMCs. This chain is built from TRBV10-3 and TRBJ1-1; no D gene is confidently identified. The TCR comes from a woman between 45 and 60 years old in good health and CMV-seropositive. The CDR3 region has the sequence CAISLMVNSGEAFF. The nucleotides read TGTGCCATCAGCCTAATGGTAAATTCGGGTGAAGCTTTCTTT.